This T cell receptor (beta chain) originates from a study of blood T cell repertoires in COVID-19. Across the study: Sites across the United States, Italy and Spain contributed samples from acute and convalescent COVID-19. Sample material is recorded as cDNA or gDNA derived from T cells, B-cell-depleted T cells, or PBMCs.

Authors' data handling: Quantification of nucleated cells was approximated via reference gene primer amplification. Libraries were prepared by immunoSEQ multiplex PCR; TCRdb keeps only in-frame clonotypes and omits some of them. Clonal size and the V and J genes are those of that table, whereas D and trimming came from the DNA. The repertoire consists of approximately 230,000 clones, with roughly 88% occurring once and the leading ten covering over 2%. The table lists this clone with a few counts. Germline V gene lookup returns CDR1 SGHTA and CDR2 FQGNSA. Trimming cost V 5 bases and J 8 bases, with 18 bases left between them. This CDR3 comprises 14 residues.

The receptor was isolated from a man aged 25-40 years who had recovered from COVID-19. Sequencing was done on a sample of peripheral blood. The chain recombines TRBV7-2 with TRBJ1-2; D is possibly TRBD1 (5 bases). The CDR3 DNA reads as TGTGCCAGCAGCCCTGGCGGGGGAGGGGTAGGCTACACCTTC. It specifies CASSPGGGGVGYTF.